This TCR beta chain emerged from a study of HIV-infected patients and healthy controls. Study-wide points: Untreated HIV+ repertoires had roughly threefold fewer distinct CDR3s and lower Shannon diversity than healthy controls. CDR3 sharing between individuals was lower in HIV-infected patients than in healthy controls. MAIT alpha-chain CDR3s were frequent in healthy controls, depleted in HIV+.

Reverse transcription used roughly 450 ng RNA and constant-region primers for alpha and beta. Alpha and beta chain libraries were made separately by chain-specific third strand synthesis with multiplexing indices. MiXCR, applied by TCRdb to the 5' RACE reads, yields one record per CDR3 protein. In the table there are about 10,000 distinct CDR3 sequences, around 8% of which are singletons. V shed 4 bases and J shed 1 base, with 12 bases lying between them. CDR1 SGHRS and CDR2 YFSETQ come from the germline V gene. CDR3 length: 16 residues. Whole blood was used without fractionation, so all unsorted peripheral T cells were included. The RNA source was a roughly 2.5 ml peripheral blood draw. This clonotype was seen many times. Its cognate antigen is unknown.

V gene TRBV5-1 combines with J gene TRBJ2-6; TRBD1 might be the D (5 bases). The sequenced sample consisted of blood. The source is an adult in good health. The CDR3 here is CASSGLTVSGANVLTF. CDR3 DNA: TGCGCCAGCAGCGGGCTGACAGTTTCTGGGGCCAACGTCCTGACTTTC.